This T cell receptor (beta chain) was sequenced for a study of cytomegalovirus exposure and HLA in healthy donors. The PCR made use of 60 Vbeta and 13 Jbeta primers. The method was immunoSEQ multiplex PCR; TCRdb's version includes in-frame clones alone and lacks a portion of them. The sample has around 180,000 clones; 75% to 90% are singletons. The sequence came from a boy under 10 years old in good health and CMV-seronegative. Material: PBMCs.

In DNA form, the CDR3 reads TGTGCCAGCAGCGCTGGGGGCGGATCTTACAATGAGCAGTTCTTC. It yields the protein CASSAGGGSYNEQFF. The rearrangement joins TRBV5-4 to TRBJ2-1; possible D gene TRBD1, 6 bases. The CDR3 runs to 15 residues. With 4 bases removed from V and 4 bases from J, the gap between germline ends came to 15 bases. Looked up from germline, CDR1 is SGHNT and CDR2 is YYREEE (reference sequence).